Shown below are 30 T cell receptor beta chains from a single sample sequenced in a study of kidney transplant recipient with SARS-CoV-2 infection. TCRdb used MiXCR to reprocess the reads, holding one entry per CDR3 protein. The sample holds about 240,000 distinct CDR3 sequences, 29% seen once. The material sequenced was a blood sample, taken at baseline and on roughly day 120 from a kidney transplant recipient. The receptor source for this set is a male patient in his thirties who had COVID-19 and was a kidney transplant recipient. Among the T cells, some may be from the graft donor.

Notes on this clonotype: A read error is possible here, since a much larger clone lies one base away. This rearrangement joins TRBV2 to TRBJ2-2; TRBD1 is a possible D gene (5 bases). The CDR3 runs 13 residues. The germline gives CDR1 SNHLY, CDR2 FYNNEI. Trimming took 4 bases from V and 3 from J, leaving 6 bases between them. CDR3 coding DNA: TGTGCCAGCAGTGCAGGGCACACCGGGGAGCTGTTTTTT. Translation: CASSAGHTGELFF.

This clonotype has only one observation. A read error may explain this, as a much larger clone is one base away. The chain employs TRBV5-5 and TRBJ1-2, with D uncertain. The length of the CDR3 is 16 residues. Trimming left V 6 bases short and J 6 bases short, with 24 bases between. Germline values: CDR1 SGHKS, CDR2 YYEKEE (reference sequence). Written as DNA, the CDR3 is TGTGCCAGCACGCTCTCTGTCTCGCGAAAGACCAATGGCTACACCTTC. Encoded protein: CASTLSVSRKTNGYTF. Complete variable domain (other parts from reference TRBV5-5 and TRBJ1-2): DAGVTQSPTHLIKTRGQQVTLRCSPISGHKSVSWYQQVLGQGPQFIFQYYEKEERGRGNFPDRFSARQFPNYSSELNVNALLLGDSALYLCASTLSVSRKTNGYTFGSGTRLTVV.

This chain connects TRBV8-2 to TRBJ2-6; no check of the table's D call, TRBD1, against the DNA was made. TRBV8-2 constitutes a pseudogene. The CDR3 loop spans 17 amino acids. This chain's CDR3 is CGNTCRVTQSRANVLTF. The CDR3 DNA follows: TGTGGCAATACATGCAGGGTAACACAAAGTCGGGCCAACGTCCTGACTTTC.

This clonotype came up a few times. The chain links TRBV11-3 to TRBJ2-3; perhaps TRBD2 as D (6 bases). CDR3 size: 15 residues. Germline lookup yields CDR1 SGHNT and CDR2 YENEEA. V was cut by 5 bases and J by 2 bases, with 14 bases left in between. The CDR3: CASSLRLEVTDTQYF. Here the CDR3 DNA reads TGTGCCAGCAGCCTCAGACTAGAGGTCACAGATACGCAGTATTTT.

In the case of this clonotype: This may come from a read error, since a much larger clone is one base off. The chain recombines TRBV20-1 with TRBJ1-2, with a weak D call TRBD1 (5 bases). The CDR3 consists of 12 residues. Germline-derived CDR1 and CDR2 are DFQATT and SNEGSKA (reference sequence). DNA of the CDR3: TGCAGTCCCCGGGGACCGGGGCAAGGCTGCACCTTC. This gives the protein CSPRGPGQGCTF.

This clonotype was counted at least ten times. For the CDR3, the DNA is TGTGCCAGCAGTTTTAGGAGCGTAAAGGGGAACACCGGGGAGCTGTTTTTT. Its protein is CASSFRSVKGNTGELFF. The chain links TRBV12-3 or TRBV12-4 to TRBJ2-2, with no clear D. The CDR3 totals 17 residues. Trimming left V 3 bases short and J 1 base short, with 15 bases between.

In its sample, this clonotype was seen many times. The chain employs TRBV12-3 or TRBV12-4 and TRBJ2-2, with TRBD1 identical over 8 bases. The J segment lost 2 bases and the V segment lost 5 bases, leaving 7 bases of the junction unmatched. This CDR3 region has 16 residues. The CDR3 here is CASSLPGQVNTGELFF. The CDR3 DNA follows: TGTGCCAGCAGTCTACCGGGACAGGTCAACACCGGGGAGCTGTTTTTT.

Only one count was recorded for this clonotype. A clone one base away is much larger, so this may be a read error. The chain combines TRBV5-6 with TRBJ1-2; TRBD1 might be the D (5 bases). The CDR3 length is 14 residues. Germline V gene data show CDR1 as SGHDT and CDR2 as YYEEEE. Trimming shortened V by 4 bases and J by 7 bases, and 17 bases separated the two germline ends. CDR3 sequence reads: CASSPGGMTCGYTF. The CDR3 DNA reads as TGTGCCAGCAGCCCCGGGGGGATGACCTGTGGCTACACCTTC.

This clonotype turned up a few times. The chain uses TRBV8-2 and TRBJ2-6. TRBV8-2 represents a pseudogene. The CDR3 has 17 amino acids. In DNA, the CDR3 is TGTGGCATAAAGTTAAGGATAACACAAAGTCGGGCCAACGTCCTGACTTTC. The encoded protein is CGIKLRITQSRANVLTF.

This clonotype was counted many times. The V gene is TRBV29-1, the J gene TRBJ2-7; D remains ambiguous. The CDR3 loop spans 12 amino acids. The germline gives CDR1 SQVTM, CDR2 ANQGSEA. V was shortened by 2 bases and J by 0 bases, with 5 bases between the two germline ends. CDR3 loop: CSVETGSYEQYF. The DNA for the CDR3 is TGCAGCGTTGAAACCGGCTCCTACGAGCAGTACTTC.

The rearrangement links TRBV4-2 to TRBJ1-2; 10 bases match TRBD1. CDR1 and CDR2 from the germline V gene are LGHNA and YNFKEQ. J gave up 7 bases and V 10 bases, and 12 bases lay outside the gene matches. The CDR3 runs to 14 residues. CDR3: CANGQGTGVFGYTF. The CDR3 nucleotides read TGTGCCAACGGCCAAGGGACAGGGGTGTTTGGCTACACCTTC.

Remarks on this clonotype: A much larger clone sits a single nucleotide away, making a read error possible. The CDR3 region is CASSTYPGQGTCEQYF. For the CDR3, the DNA is TGTGCCAGCAGTACGTATCCGGGACAGGGTACGTGCGAGCAGTACTTC. The gene calls are TRBV6-6 and TRBJ2-7; 9 bases are shared with TRBD1. CDR1 is MNHNY and CDR2 is SVGAGI in the germline V gene (reference sequence). The CDR3 is 16 residues long. The V gene end was trimmed by 5 bases and the J gene end by 6 bases; junction bases not matched to a gene: 14.

In its sample, this clonotype was seen many times. This chain links TRBV6-9 with TRBJ1-2; no clear D. CDR3 length equals 17 residues. V shed 5 bases and J shed 4 bases, with 23 bases lying between them. CDR1 and CDR2 from the germline V gene are MNHGY and SVAAGI. The CDR3 spells CASSIGEPYGKTYGYTF. Here the CDR3 DNA reads TGTGCCAGCAGTATTGGTGAGCCTTACGGAAAGACCTATGGCTACACCTTC.

This clonotype was detected only a few times. V and J are TRBV12-2 and TRBJ1-2. TRBV12-2 is termed a pseudogene. The CDR3 totals 17 residues. The CDR3 nucleotides are TGTGCAAGTCGCCGGCACCCGACTCCACGAAAGACCTATGGCTACACCTTC. Translated, it gives CASRRHPTPRKTYGYTF.

This clonotype was counted many times. The V gene is TRBV11-3, the J gene TRBJ2-3, with D hard to call. V was shortened by 1 base and J by 2 bases, with 7 bases between the two germline ends. This CDR3 is 14 amino acids long. Germline values: CDR1 SGHNT, CDR2 YENEEA. The chain's CDR3 is CASSLGHLTDTQYF. CDR3 sequence (DNA): TGTGCCAGCAGCTTAGGACACCTCACAGATACGCAGTATTTT.

Many counts were recorded for this clonotype. The chain employs TRBV12-2 and TRBJ1-2. TRBV12-2 represents a pseudogene. There are 17 residues in the CDR3. CDR3 loop: CASRRPATPRKTYGYTF. CDR3 bases: TGTGCAAGTCGCCGGCCTGCGACTCCACGAAAGACCTATGGCTACACCTTC.

The sample holds many counts of this clonotype. This chain links TRBV27 with TRBJ2-7; no reliable D call. The CDR3 has 14 amino acids. With 2 bases removed from V and 4 bases from J, the gap between germline ends came to 12 bases. Germline CDR1 is MNHEY and CDR2 is SMNVEV (reference sequence). The CDR3 DNA reads as TGTGCCAGCAGTTTAGATAGGGCTGGGTACGAGCAGTACTTC. It is translated as CASSLDRAGYEQYF.

About this clonotype: An end of the junction differs from the germline gene, which may be a read error. The CDR3 protein is CASSLKVPISFSETQCF. Written as DNA, the CDR3 is TGTGCCAGCAGTCTGAAAGTTCCCATTTCTTTCTCTGAGACCCAGTGCTTC. The rearrangement links TRBV3-1 to TRBJ2-5; D unresolved. The CDR3 runs to 17 residues. The germline V gene has CDR1 LGHDT and CDR2 YNNKEL (reference sequence).

This clonotype has a handful of counts. A clone one base away is much larger, so this may be a read error. The V gene is TRBV28, the J gene TRBJ1-4, with D unclear. The CDR3 covers 12 residues. Per the germline V gene, CDR1 is MDHEN and CDR2 is SYDVKM. DNA for the CDR3: TGTGTCTTGGGATCATCTAATGAAAAACTGTTTTTT. Protein: CVLGSSNEKLFF.

Points on this clonotype: A much more abundant neighbour one base away suggests this may be a read error. The chain joins TRBV20-1 to TRBJ2-1, with D perhaps TRBD2 (6 bases). The germline V and J ends were trimmed by 2 bases and 4 bases, with 15 bases remaining between them. Germline-derived CDR1 and CDR2 are DFQATT and SNEGSKA (reference sequence). This CDR3 contains 15 residues. The CDR3 coding sequence is TGCAGTGCTAGACTAGCGAGAGTGTTGTACAATGAGCAGTTCTTC. Translating gives CSARLARVLYNEQFF.

This clonotype was seen ten or more times. The CDR3 loop reads CASRLNRGNYGYTF. The CDR3 DNA is TGTGCCAGTAGGCTTAACAGGGGAAACTATGGCTACACCTTC. The chain combines TRBV19 with TRBJ1-2, with 7 bases identical to TRBD1. Germline V gene data show CDR1 as LNHDA and CDR2 as SQIVND (reference sequence). The CDR3 has 14 amino acids. With 6 bases clipped from V and 2 bases from J, the junction kept 6 bases outside the gene matches.

The rearrangement joins TRBV24-1 to TRBJ2-7; D is uncertain. Germline-derived CDR1 and CDR2 are KGHDR and SFDVKD. This CDR3 spans 11 amino acids. Deletions cut 3 bases from V and 5 bases from J, with 4 bases between. The CDR3 nucleotides read TGTGCCACCAGTGATGGGGACGAGCAGTACTTC. Protein: CATSDGDEQYF.

The chain recombines TRBV7-2 with TRBJ2-1; a possible D gene is TRBD1 (6 bases). Per germline, CDR1 SGHTA and CDR2 FQGNSA. V dropped 1 base and J dropped 7 bases, with 11 bases sitting between them. The CDR3 spans 14 residues. The CDR3: CASSLDTGSNEQFF. The CDR3 region has the DNA TGTGCCAGCAGCTTAGATACAGGGTCTAATGAGCAGTTCTTC.

This clonotype was seen at least ten times. V gene TRBV5-4 combines with J gene TRBJ2-7, with 7 positions matching TRBD1. The V and J ends lost 4 bases and 6 bases, in that order; junction bases with no gene match: 10. The CDR3 spans 14 residues. Germline-derived CDR1 and CDR2 are SGHNT and YYREEE (reference sequence). This chain's CDR3 is CASSETGKIAEQYF. The CDR3 DNA is TGTGCCAGCAGCGAGACAGGGAAAATTGCCGAGCAGTACTTC. The full variable domain, completed using reference TRBV5-4 and TRBJ2-7, is ETGVTQSPTHLIKTRGQQVTLRCSSQSGHNTVSWYQQALGQGPQFIFQYYREEENGRGNFPPRFSGLQFPNYSSELNVNALELDDSALYLCASSETGKIAEQYFGPGTRLTVT.

This clonotype was found many times. The chain employs TRBV3-1 and TRBJ2-2; D remains ambiguous. The germline V and J ends were trimmed by 5 bases and 5 bases, with 24 bases remaining between them. Germline CDR1 LGHDT, CDR2 YNNKEL (reference sequence). There are 18 residues in the CDR3. Written as DNA, the CDR3 is TGTGCCAGCAGCATGTGGTTTCCCATTTCAGGCTTGACCGGGGAGCTGTTTTTT. Amino acids: CASSMWFPISGLTGELFF.

This clonotype was detected ten times or more. The rearrangement links TRBV11-2 to TRBJ2-7, with TRBD1 identical over 9 bases. CDR3 length: 15 residues. CDR1 and CDR2 from the germline V gene are SGHAT and FQNNGV. V lost 4 bases to trimming and J lost 3 bases; unmatched junction nucleotides: 7. Here the CDR3 reads CASSSWTGVYYEQYF. For the CDR3, the DNA is TGTGCCAGCAGCTCATGGACAGGGGTTTACTACGAGCAGTACTTC.

This clonotype was seen repeatedly, ten times or more. The chain's CDR3 is CASSPENTAGKTYGYTF. The CDR3 DNA is TGTGCCAGCAGTCCGGAAAACACAGCAGGAAAGACCTATGGCTACACCTTC. The chain carries TRBV12-3 or TRBV12-4 and TRBJ1-2; no definite D call. The ends were cut back, 5 bases at V and 4 bases at J, with 23 bases in the middle. This CDR3 spans 17 amino acids.

This clonotype was seen repeatedly, ten times or more. The rearrangement uses TRBV27 and TRBJ1-1; D ambiguous. Trimming shortened V by 5 bases and J by 0 bases, and 10 bases separated the two germline ends. CDR1 and CDR2 (germline): MNHEY, SMNVEV (reference sequence). This CDR3 is 14 amino acids long. The CDR3 DNA is TGTGCCAGCAGTCCCCAAGCGATGAACACTGAAGCTTTCTTT. It yields the protein CASSPQAMNTEAFF.

For this clonotype: A much larger clone is a single base away; this may be a read error. The chain has TRBV10-3 and TRBJ1-2, with 8 bases that match TRBD1. CDR1 and CDR2 (germline): ENHRY, SYGVKD. With 8 bases clipped from V and 3 bases from J, the junction kept 5 bases outside the gene matches. The length of the CDR3 is 13 residues. The CDR3 sequence is CAIGPGGDYGYTF. The CDR3 DNA follows: TGTGCCATCGGTCCAGGGGGCGACTATGGCTACACCTTC.

This clonotype has a handful of counts. The V call is TRBV7-7, the J call TRBJ1-2; D remains ambiguous. V lost 5 bases and J lost 4, with 23 bases in between. CDR3 size: 17 residues. Germline V gene sequence: CDR1 SSHAT, CDR2 FNYEAQ (reference sequence). The CDR3 spells CASSRMFKCRKTYGYTF. The DNA of the CDR3 is TGTGCCAGCAGCCGTATGTTTAAGTGCCGAAAGACCTATGGCTACACCTTC.